The 31 T cell receptor beta chains in this list originate from one sample, sequenced in a study of CD8 T cells in Susac syndrome. Random hexamers primed reverse transcription of about 0.45 to 1 ug RNA. TCRdb called the immunoSEQ multiplex PCR reads again in MiXCR, with one record for every CDR3 protein. Of more than 65,000 distinct CDR3 sequences in the sample, roughly 94% were seen once. The sequenced material came from CD8+ T cells from PBMCs. These receptors came from a human donor with Susac syndrome.

This rearrangement joins TRBV5-6 to TRBJ2-1; the match to TRBD2 covers 8 bases. Germline assignment: CDR1 SGHDT and CDR2 YYEEEE. V dropped 4 bases and J dropped 8; count of bases not matched to a gene: 5. CDR3 length: 13 amino acids. CDR3 nucleotides: TGTGCCAGCAGCCCCGGGAGGGGATATGAGCAGTTCTTC. Its translation is CASSPGRGYEQFF.

The chain recombines TRBV12-3 or TRBV12-4 with TRBJ1-2; tentative D call: TRBD1 (5 bases). This CDR3 has 14 amino acids. Trimming pared 3 bases from V and 6 bases from J, leaving 14 bases between. Here the CDR3 reads CASSFGTGRDGYTF. CDR3 nucleotides: TGTGCCAGCAGTTTTGGTACAGGAAGGGATGGCTACACCTTC.

This CDR3 reads CASGLYSNQPQHF. The CDR3 bases are TGTGCCAGCGGACTGTATAGCAATCAGCCCCAGCATTTT. This sequence joins TRBV12-3 or TRBV12-4 and TRBJ1-5; the D is unclear. V was pared by 8 bases and J by 0 bases, with 8 bases between. The CDR3 contains 13 residues.

This chain joins TRBV29-1 and TRBJ2-1; TRBD1 aligns across 9 bases. Trimming at V came to 6 bases and at J to 3 bases, leaving 6 bases not matched to a gene. CDR1 is SQVTM and CDR2 is ANQGSEA in the germline V gene. The CDR3 sequence is 14 residues long. The DNA of the CDR3 is TGCAGCGTCAGACAGGGGGACTACTACAATGAGCAGTTCTTC. Amino acids: CSVRQGDYYNEQFF.

The rearrangement links TRBV13 to TRBJ1-2; no reliable D call. This CDR3 is built from 15 residues. Trimming took off 5 bases at V and 1 base at J, with 14 bases between the two ends. The germline V gene has CDR1 PRHDT and CDR2 FYEKMQ (reference sequence). CDR3 protein: CASSLYVKGNYGYTF. For the CDR3, the DNA is TGTGCCAGCAGCCTTTACGTCAAGGGTAACTATGGCTACACCTTC.

The V gene is TRBV27, the J gene TRBJ2-2; no clear D. CDR3 length: 14 residues. Trimming left V 8 bases short and J 7 bases short, with 17 bases between. In germline, CDR1 is MNHEY, CDR2 SMNVEV (reference sequence). The CDR3 nucleotides read TGTGCCAGCGGATTGAAGGGCGCGGTCGGGGAGCTGTTTTTT. Amino acids: CASGLKGAVGELFF.

The CDR3: CASSPWVGGFYEQYF. CDR3 in DNA: TGTGCCAGCAGCCCTTGGGTCGGGGGATTCTACGAGCAGTACTTC. V usage is TRBV6-5 and J usage is TRBJ2-7; tentatively, D is TRBD2 (6 bases). Germline V lookup: CDR1 MNHEY, CDR2 SVGAGI. This CDR3 region has 15 residues. Trimming removed 6 bases from V and 3 bases from J, with 18 bases in between.

The chain employs TRBV29-1 and TRBJ2-5, with no clear D. With 3 bases removed from V and 3 bases from J, the gap between germline ends came to 11 bases. This CDR3 is built from 13 residues. The germline V gene has CDR1 SQVTM and CDR2 ANQGSEA. Here the CDR3 reads CSVDLTLEETQYF. The CDR3 DNA sequence: TGCAGCGTTGATCTCACCTTGGAAGAGACCCAGTACTTC.

The table lists this clonotype with a count of one. The gene calls are TRBV12-3 or TRBV12-4 and TRBJ1-1; TRBD1 might be the D (5 bases). Deletions cut 5 bases from V and 1 base from J, with 11 bases between. The CDR3 loop spans 14 amino acids. The CDR3 DNA reads TGTGCCAGCAGTCCCTCACAGGAGAACACTGAAGCTTTCTTT. This translates into CASSPSQENTEAFF.

The chain combines TRBV19 with TRBJ2-3; either TRBD1 or TRBD2 may supply D (6 bases each). Germline CDR1 LNHDA, CDR2 SQIVND (reference sequence). CDR3 length: 16 residues. V was shortened by 7 bases and J by 4 bases, with 21 bases between the two germline ends. CDR3 in amino acids: CASKPVGGPRADTQYF. The DNA for the CDR3 is TGTGCCAGTAAACCGGTAGGGGGGCCGAGGGCAGATACGCAGTATTTT.

In DNA form, the CDR3 reads TGCGCCAGCAGCCCGGACAGGGAGAACACCGGGGAGCTGTTTTTT. As protein: CASSPDRENTGELFF. The chain combines TRBV4-1 with TRBJ2-2, with 8 bases identical to TRBD1. The CDR3 has 15 residues. The V gene's germline CDR1 is MGHRA and CDR2 YSYEKL. V shed 4 bases and J 1 base; nucleotides not matched to a gene: 2.

The CDR3 here is CASSLAASGSYNEQFF. CDR3 bases: TGTGCCAGCAGCTTGGCCGCTAGCGGGAGCTACAATGAGCAGTTCTTC. The chain joins TRBV5-6 to TRBJ2-1; 10 bases are a match to TRBD2. Germline CDR1 reads SGHDT; CDR2 reads YYEEEE. V trimming: 0 bases; J trimming: 3 bases; junction bases outside the gene matches: 3. The CDR3 is made up of 16 amino acids.

Only one count was recorded for this clonotype. The gene calls are TRBV20-1 and TRBJ2-7; D tentatively reads TRBD1 or TRBD2 (5 bases each). V was cut by 3 bases and J by 4 bases, with 10 bases left in between. The CDR3 is 12 residues long. Germline CDR1 and CDR2: DFQATT and SNEGSKA (reference sequence). The CDR3 sequence: CSARGDLYEQYF. CDR3 sequence (DNA): TGCAGTGCTAGGGGGGATTTGTACGAGCAGTACTTC.

The chain couples TRBV13 to TRBJ2-7; weak D call: TRBD1 (6 bases). This CDR3 has 14 residues. With 3 bases removed from V and 1 base from J, the gap between germline ends came to 10 bases. The germline V gene has CDR1 PRHDT and CDR2 FYEKMQ (reference sequence). CDR3 coding DNA: TGTGCCAGCAGCTTCGGGACACTTTCCTACGAGCAGTACTTC. It is translated as CASSFGTLSYEQYF.

V and J are TRBV12-3 or TRBV12-4 and TRBJ2-6; TRBD2 matches 7 bases. The CDR3 is 17 residues long. The V gene end was trimmed by 5 bases and the J gene end by 0 bases; junction bases not matched to a gene: 7. The CDR3 spells CASSPEGGASGANVLTF. The CDR3, as DNA: TGTGCCAGCAGTCCGGAGGGAGGGGCCTCTGGGGCCAACGTCCTGACTTTC.

This clonotype was detected only once. V usage is TRBV7-8 and J usage is TRBJ2-4, with 9 bases fitting TRBD2. The V gene's germline CDR1 is SGHVS and CDR2 FQNEAQ. The CDR3 consists of 17 residues. V was pared by 3 bases and J by 8 bases, with 14 bases of the junction left unmatched. Here the CDR3 reads CASSLFSGTSRSDIQYF. The CDR3 DNA sequence: TGTGCCAGCAGCTTGTTTTCCGGGACTAGCAGGAGTGACATTCAGTACTTC.

The chain uses TRBV29-1 and TRBJ2-5; D ambiguous. V lost 3 bases to trimming and J lost 4 bases, with 12 bases between them. The CDR3 is 13 residues long. Germline V gene sequence: CDR1 SQVTM, CDR2 ANQGSEA. The CDR3: CSVDWGSRETQYF. CDR3 nucleotide sequence: TGCAGCGTTGACTGGGGTTCCCGAGAGACCCAGTACTTC.

The chain combines TRBV5-1 with TRBJ2-2; no definite D call. V was trimmed by 2 bases and J by 1 base, leaving 3 bases between them. In germline, CDR1 is SGHRS, CDR2 YFSETQ. This CDR3 is 13 amino acids long. CDR3 in amino acids: CASSFLNTGELFF. The CDR3 nucleotides are TGCGCCAGCAGCTTTTTGAACACCGGGGAGCTGTTTTTT.

The chain employs TRBV7-8 and TRBJ2-2; perhaps TRBD1 as D (6 bases). V lost 1 base to trimming and J lost 2 bases, with 8 bases between them. Germline V CDR1 and CDR2: SGHVS, FQNEAQ. The CDR3 loop spans 15 amino acids. CDR3 sequence reads: CASSLEDRNTGELFF. The DNA of the CDR3 is TGTGCCAGCAGCTTAGAGGACAGAAACACCGGGGAGCTGTTTTTT.

The V call is TRBV4-1, the J call TRBJ2-7; D tentatively fits TRBD1 or TRBD2 (5 bases each). CDR1 and CDR2 (germline): MGHRA, YSYEKL. The CDR3 runs 15 residues. Trimming shortened V by 2 bases and J by 4 bases, and 15 bases separated the two germline ends. The CDR3 reads CASSQIPGPTYEQYF. For the CDR3, the DNA is TGCGCCAGCAGCCAAATACCGGGACCGACTTACGAGCAGTACTTC.

The chain recombines TRBV18 with TRBJ2-3; no reliable D call. V was trimmed by 5 bases and J by 2 bases, leaving 11 bases between them. The CDR3 spans 14 residues. Per the germline V gene, CDR1 is KGHSH and CDR2 is LQKENI. CDR3 sequence: CASSTNALTDTQYF. Here the CDR3 DNA reads TGTGCCAGCTCAACTAATGCCCTCACAGATACGCAGTATTTT.

This chain connects TRBV7-9 to TRBJ2-2; possible D gene TRBD2, 6 bases. This CDR3 is 12 amino acids long. Germline V gene sequence: CDR1 SEHNR, CDR2 FQNEAQ (reference sequence). V was shortened by 8 bases and J by 14 bases, with 18 bases between the two germline ends. The CDR3 coding sequence is TGTGCCAGCCGGAATGACCTCGGGGGACTGTTTTTT. Protein: CASRNDLGGLFF.

V is TRBV2 and J is TRBJ2-3; 13 bases agree with TRBD2. V gave up 7 bases and J gave up 6 bases; unmatched junction bases: 10. This CDR3 comprises 16 residues. The germline V gene has CDR1 SNHLY and CDR2 FYNNEI. CDR3 sequence reads: CASTGTSGTFRDTQYF. In DNA, the CDR3 is TGTGCCAGCACCGGGACTAGCGGGACCTTCCGGGATACGCAGTATTTT.

The V gene is TRBV30, the J gene TRBJ2-1; tentative D call: TRBD2 (6 bases). From germline, CDR1 is GTSNPN and CDR2 SVGIG (reference sequence). Deletions cut 0 bases from V and 7 bases from J, with 13 bases between. The CDR3 is 14 residues long. In nucleotides, the CDR3 is TGTGCCTGGAGTGTCTGGGAGGCTAGGAATGAGCAGTTCTTC. Protein product: CAWSVWEARNEQFF.

The chain joins TRBV20-1 to TRBJ2-7, with TRBD1 identical over 7 bases. The CDR3 consists of 15 residues. CDR1 is DFQATT, CDR2 SNEGSKA, per germline (reference sequence). V lost 6 bases to trimming and J lost 0 bases; unmatched junction nucleotides: 11. The CDR3 DNA sequence: TGCAGTGCCAAAGGGCAGGGGGTGAGCTCCTACGAGCAGTACTTC. Amino acids: CSAKGQGVSSYEQYF.

J is TRBJ2-1 and V is TRBV29-1, with TRBD2 matching 7 bases. The germline V gene encodes CDR1 SQVTM and CDR2 ANQGSEA. CDR3 size: 16 residues. Unmatched junction bases numbered 15, after V lost 5 bases and J lost 5 bases. The CDR3 sequence is CSVWGIAGPSDNEQFF. In DNA form, the CDR3 reads TGCAGCGTTTGGGGGATAGCGGGTCCCAGCGACAATGAGCAGTTCTTC.

V gene TRBV24-1 combines with J gene TRBJ2-1; 8 positions agree with TRBD1. V trimming: 2 bases; J trimming: 5 bases; junction bases outside the gene matches: 4. Germline CDR1 KGHDR, CDR2 SFDVKD. The CDR3 spans 15 residues. CDR3 sequence (DNA): TGTGCCACCAGTGATTGGGGGACAGGAAACAATGAGCAGTTCTTC. This gives the protein CATSDWGTGNNEQFF.

The chain links TRBV7-6 to TRBJ2-3; D remains ambiguous. Trimming pared 5 bases from V and 5 bases from J, leaving 11 bases between. CDR1 and CDR2 (germline): SGHVS, FNYEAQ. This CDR3 has 13 residues. The CDR3 DNA reads TGTGCCAGCAGCCCCGGTCCAGTAGATACGCAGTATTTT. Its protein is CASSPGPVDTQYF.

The chain carries TRBV28 and TRBJ2-1; maybe TRBD1 (5 bases). Germline CDR1 is MDHEN and CDR2 is SYDVKM. V was clipped by 5 bases and J by 6 bases, with 14 bases between them. The length of the CDR3 is 14 residues. The CDR3 sequence is CASSPLDRTNEQFF. The CDR3 DNA follows: TGTGCCAGCAGTCCGCTCGACAGAACCAATGAGCAGTTCTTC.

The rearrangement joins TRBV4-1 to TRBJ2-7; 9 bases fit TRBD1. The CDR3 covers 15 residues. CDR1 is MGHRA, CDR2 YSYEKL, per germline. The trim removed 4 bases at V and 7 bases at J, leaving 11 bases unmatched. The CDR3 region has the DNA TGCGCCAGCAGCCCATCGGGACAGGGCGGTTGGGAGCAGTACTTC. It translates to CASSPSGQGGWEQYF.

The chain couples TRBV7-8 to TRBJ2-2, with D possibly being TRBD1 (6 bases). CDR1 and CDR2 (germline): SGHVS, FQNEAQ. Trimming removed 6 bases at V and 7 bases at J, with 9 bases between. The CDR3 spans 12 residues. The CDR3 DNA is TGTGCCAGCAGTCCCAGGGGCGGGGAGCTGTTTTTT. It yields the protein CASSPRGGELFF. Supplemented by reference TRBV7-8 and TRBJ2-2, the full variable domain reads GAGVSQSPRYKVAKRGQDVALRCDPISGHVSLFWYQQALGQGPEFLTYFQNEAQLDKSGLPSDRFFAERPEGSVSTLKIQRTQQEDSAVYLCASSPRGGELFFGEGSRLTVL.